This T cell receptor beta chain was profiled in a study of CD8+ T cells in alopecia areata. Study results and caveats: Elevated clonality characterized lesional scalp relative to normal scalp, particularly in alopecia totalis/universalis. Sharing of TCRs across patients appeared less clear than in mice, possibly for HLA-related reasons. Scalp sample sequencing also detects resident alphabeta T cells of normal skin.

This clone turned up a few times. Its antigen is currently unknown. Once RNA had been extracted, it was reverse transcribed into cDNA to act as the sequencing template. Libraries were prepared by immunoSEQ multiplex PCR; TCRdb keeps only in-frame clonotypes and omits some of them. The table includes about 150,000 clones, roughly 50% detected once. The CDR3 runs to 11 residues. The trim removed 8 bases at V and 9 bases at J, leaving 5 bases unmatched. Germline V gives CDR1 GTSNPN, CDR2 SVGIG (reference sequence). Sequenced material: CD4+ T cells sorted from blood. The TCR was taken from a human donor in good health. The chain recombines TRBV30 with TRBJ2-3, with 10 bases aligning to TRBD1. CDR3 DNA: TGTGCCGGGACGACAGGGGGCACGCAGTATTTT. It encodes CAGTTGGTQYF.